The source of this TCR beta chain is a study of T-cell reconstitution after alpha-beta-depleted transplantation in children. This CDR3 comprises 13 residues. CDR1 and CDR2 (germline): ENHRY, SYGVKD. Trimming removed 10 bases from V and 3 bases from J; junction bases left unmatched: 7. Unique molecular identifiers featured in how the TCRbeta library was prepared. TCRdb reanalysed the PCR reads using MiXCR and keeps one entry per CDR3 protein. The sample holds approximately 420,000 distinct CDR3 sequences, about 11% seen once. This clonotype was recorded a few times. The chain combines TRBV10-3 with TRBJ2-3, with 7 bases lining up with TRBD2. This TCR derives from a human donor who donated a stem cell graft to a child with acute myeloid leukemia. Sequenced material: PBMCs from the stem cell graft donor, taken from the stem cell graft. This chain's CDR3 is CATLAVKTDTQYF. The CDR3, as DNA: TGTGCCACCCTAGCGGTCAAAACAGATACGCAGTATTTT.